This entry concerns a single T cell receptor (beta chain). The antigen remains unidentified. Germline assignment: CDR1 SGDLS and CDR2 YYNGEE. With 4 bases clipped from V and 5 bases from J, the junction kept 6 bases outside the gene matches. The CDR3 covers 15 residues. The second PCR ran roughly 7 to 12 cycles with a sample-barcoded 5' primer and J-beta primers. TCRdb analysed the 5' RACE reads with MiXCR anew, one entry per CDR3 protein. The data show 850,000 to 1,100,000 distinct CDR3 sequences, with around two fifths seen just once and around 12% held by the top ten. This specimen belongs to a study of blood T cells in healthy people across ages. General study results and limits: Bulk PBMC profiling left naive and antigen-experienced comparisons inconclusive.

The sample was blood. The TCR originated in a man aged 18-30 years in good health. The V and J genes are TRBV9 and TRBJ1-4, with TRBD1 matching 9 bases. This CDR3 is CASSLRDRENEKLFF. CDR3 bases: TGTGCCAGCAGCCTCCGGGACAGGGAAAATGAAAAACTGTTTTTT.